The 19 T cell receptor beta chains listed next were all sequenced from one sample in a study of CD8+ T cells in alopecia areata. Regarding treatment: oral pan-JAK inhibitor, 5-10 mg twice daily. Extraction and reverse transcription of RNA yielded cDNA as the sequencing template. Measured with immunoSEQ multiplex PCR; TCRdb has only the in-frame clones, and not every one. Among some 180,000 clones listed, approximately 49% were seen once. The sample here was CD8+ T cells sorted from blood, taken around week 52, from a patient treated with tofacitinib. The receptor set was obtained from a human donor with alopecia areata.

The chain employs TRBV7-9 and TRBJ2-7, with 10 bases identical to TRBD1. Germline CDR1 is SEHNR and CDR2 is FQNEAQ (reference sequence). The CDR3 is 14 amino acids. V was pared by 9 bases and J by 4 bases, with 9 bases of the junction left unmatched. DNA for the CDR3: TGTGCCAGTGTACCCGGGACAGGGGCATACGAGCAGTACTTC. Its protein is CASVPGTGAYEQYF.

This rearrangement joins TRBV19 to TRBJ2-1; perhaps TRBD1 as D (5 bases). V was clipped by 6 bases and J by 6 bases, with 12 bases between them. The CDR3 has 13 amino acids. Germline CDR1 is LNHDA and CDR2 is SQIVND (reference sequence). CDR3 in DNA: TGTGCCAGTAGAAACCTAGGGGCCAATGAGCAGTTCTTC. Protein product: CASRNLGANEQFF.

Concerning this clone: The sample contains more than one DNA sequence encoding this CDR3. The gene calls are TRBV30 and TRBJ1-1; a weak D match, TRBD1 (6 bases). The CDR3 consists of 13 residues. Looked up from germline, CDR1 is GTSNPN and CDR2 is SVGIG (reference sequence). V lost 0 bases, J lost 5 bases, and 10 bases lay in between. Written as DNA, the CDR3 is TGTGCCTGGAGTGTAACGAGGGGGACTGAAGCTTTCTTT. Its translation: CAWSVTRGTEAFF.

The V call is TRBV29-1, the J call TRBJ2-5; unclear D gene. Trimming took 8 bases from V and 4 from J, leaving 14 bases between them. Germline V gene lookup returns CDR1 SQVTM and CDR2 ANQGSEA. This CDR3 has 12 residues. The CDR3 region is CSSGEVTETQYF. The CDR3 DNA sequence: TGCAGCTCTGGTGAGGTGACAGAGACCCAGTACTTC. Full variable domain (rest looked up from reference TRBV29-1 and TRBJ2-5): SAVISQKPSRDICQRGTSLTIQCQVDSQVTMMFWYRQQPGQSLTLIATANQGSEATYESGFVIDKFPISRPNLTFSTLTVSNMSPEDSSIYLCSSGEVTETQYFGPGTRLLVL.

The rearrangement joins TRBV5-1 to TRBJ2-4, with D perhaps matching TRBD1 (5 bases). Per germline, CDR1 SGHRS and CDR2 YFSETQ. Trimming left V 0 bases short and J 8 bases short, with 12 bases between. CDR3 length: 14 amino acids. Written as DNA, the CDR3 is TGCGCCAGCAGCTTGGTTGCATTAGGGGACATTCAGTACTTC. Translated, it gives CASSLVALGDIQYF.

This clone was observed a few times. The V and J genes are TRBV29-1 and TRBJ2-2; D gene uncertain. The CDR3 spans 13 residues. Germline loops: CDR1 SQVTM, CDR2 ANQGSEA. V was clipped by 5 bases and J by 4 bases, with 11 bases between them. This CDR3 is CSVLRGITGELFF. CDR3 coding DNA: TGCAGCGTTCTCCGAGGTATCACCGGGGAGCTGTTTTTT.

This sequence joins TRBV7-9 and TRBJ2-2; D ambiguous. The CDR3 length is 16 residues. Trimming stripped 1 base from V and 1 base from J, with 10 bases between. Germline CDR1 SEHNR, CDR2 FQNEAQ (reference sequence). CDR3 sequence (DNA): TGTGCCAGCAGCTTAGGTGTACACGAGAACACCGGGGAGCTGTTTTTT. As protein: CASSLGVHENTGELFF.

In this sample, this clone turned up a few times. The gene calls are TRBV5-1 and TRBJ2-7; 13 nucleotides align to TRBD2. The trim removed 2 bases at V and 7 bases at J, leaving 9 bases unmatched. Germline CDR1 is SGHRS and CDR2 is YFSETQ. This CDR3 contains 16 residues. CDR3 sequence: CASSLQGTSGDREQYF. For the CDR3, the DNA is TGCGCCAGCAGCTTACAAGGGACTAGCGGGGACCGGGAGCAGTACTTC.

This clone turned up a few times. The J gene is TRBJ2-2, the V gene TRBV4-1; D may match TRBD1 or TRBD2 (5 bases each). CDR3 length: 13 residues. Per the germline V gene, CDR1 is MGHRA and CDR2 is YSYEKL. V shed 1 base and J shed 5 bases, with 5 bases lying between them. CDR3 nucleotide sequence: TGCGCCAGCAGCCAAGGGGGGACCGGGGAGCTGTTTTTT. It yields the protein CASSQGGTGELFF.

The V call is TRBV28, the J call TRBJ2-5, with a weak D call TRBD1 (6 bases). Germline loops: CDR1 MDHEN, CDR2 SYDVKM. Trimming took off 6 bases at V and 2 bases at J, with 13 bases between the two ends. This CDR3 comprises 14 residues. The CDR3 loop reads CASSHGQKQETQYF. Here the CDR3 DNA reads TGTGCCAGCAGCCATGGACAGAAGCAAGAGACCCAGTACTTC.

The chain employs TRBV4-2 and TRBJ1-1, with D tentatively TRBD1 (5 bases). The germline CDR1 and CDR2 sequences are LGHNA and YNFKEQ. V lost 4 bases, J lost 8 bases, and 8 bases lay in between. The CDR3 has 11 amino acids. Here the CDR3 DNA reads TGTGCCAGCAGCCTTGGGACGGAAGCTTTCTTT. This encodes CASSLGTEAFF.

In this sample, this clone turned up a few times. The chain carries TRBV6-5 and TRBJ2-5; D might be TRBD2 (5 bases). This CDR3 contains 12 residues. Trimming took off 2 bases at V and 7 bases at J, with 8 bases between the two ends. Per the germline V gene, CDR1 is MNHEY and CDR2 is SVGAGI. The CDR3 DNA reads TGTGCCAGCAGTTACCCCCGGGGGACCCAGTACTTC. Protein product: CASSYPRGTQYF.

This clone was observed a handful of times. The chain joins TRBV7-9 to TRBJ1-2, with TRBD1 matching 7 bases. The CDR3 has 13 amino acids. Trimming removed 3 bases from V and 8 bases from J; junction bases left unmatched: 6. Germline loops: CDR1 SEHNR, CDR2 FQNEAQ (reference sequence). The CDR3 DNA sequence: TGTGCCAGCAGCTTTGGACAGGCGGTAGGCTACACCTTC. This sequence encodes CASSFGQAVGYTF. Looking up the rest from reference TRBV7-9 and TRBJ1-2 gives the full variable domain: DTGVSQNPRHKITKRGQNVTFRCDPISEHNRLYWYRQTLGQGPEFLTYFQNEAQLEKSRLLSDRFSAERPKGSFSTLEIQRTEQGDSAMYLCASSFGQAVGYTFGSGTRLTVV.

This clone was seen only a few times. The chain links TRBV4-1 to TRBJ1-5; D not resolved. Germline CDR1 and CDR2: MGHRA and YSYEKL. The V and J ends lost 0 bases and 5 bases respectively, with 8 bases between them. This CDR3 has 14 residues. CDR3 region: CASSQDAEDQPQHF. The DNA of the CDR3 is TGCGCCAGCAGCCAAGATGCGGAGGATCAGCCCCAGCATTTT.

This clone has more than one count but fewer than ten. Other nucleotide sequences from this sample produce the same CDR3. This chain links TRBV4-3 with TRBJ2-5; D might be TRBD1 (5 bases). The CDR3 contains 13 residues. Germline V gene data show CDR1 as LGHNA and CDR2 as YSLEER. Deletions cut 0 bases from V and 3 bases from J, with 5 bases between. CDR3 region: CASSQDREETQYF. As DNA, the CDR3 is TGCGCCAGCAGCCAAGACAGGGAAGAGACCCAGTACTTC.

V is TRBV5-1 and J is TRBJ2-1, with TRBD2 matching 7 bases. J was trimmed by 9 bases and V by 4 bases; bases with no gene match: 4. The CDR3 has 12 residues. Germline CDR1 is SGHRS and CDR2 is YFSETQ. The CDR3 loop is CASSPSGVEQFF. Here the CDR3 DNA reads TGCGCCAGCAGCCCAAGCGGGGTTGAGCAGTTCTTC.

This clone was counted a few times. The chain uses TRBV2 and TRBJ2-5, with unresolved D. Trimming stripped 5 bases from V and 0 bases from J, with 4 bases between. Germline CDR1 and CDR2: SNHLY and FYNNEI. This CDR3 has 12 amino acids. CDR3 nucleotide sequence: TGTGCCAGCAGTTTCAACCAAGAGACCCAGTACTTC. Its protein is CASSFNQETQYF.

V gene TRBV15 combines with J gene TRBJ1-2; 8 positions match TRBD1. J was trimmed by 2 bases and V by 3 bases; bases with no gene match: 5. From germline, CDR1 is LNHNV and CDR2 YYDKDF (reference sequence). This CDR3 is 15 amino acids long. In nucleotides, the CDR3 is TGTGCCACCAGCAGGGCACGGACAGGGAACTATGGCTACACCTTC. Amino acid sequence: CATSRARTGNYGYTF. The variable domain in full, with the rest retrieved from reference TRBV15 and TRBJ1-2, is DAMVIQNPRYQVTQFGKPVTLSCSQTLNHNVMYWYQQKSSQAPKLLFHYYDKDFNNEADTPDNFQSRRPNTSFCFLDIRSPGLGDTAMYLCATSRARTGNYGYTFGSGTRLTVV.

This clone has a handful of counts. The chain joins TRBV27 to TRBJ2-7, with 7 positions matching TRBD1. The CDR3 extends over 16 amino acids. Germline V gene lookup returns CDR1 MNHEY and CDR2 SMNVEV (reference sequence). The ends lost 7 bases at V and 7 bases at J; junction bases unmatched: 19. In nucleotides, the CDR3 is TGTGCCAGCACTTTGTCGTCAGGGGGTCCCTTGATGGAGCAGTACTTC. This translates into CASTLSSGGPLMEQYF.